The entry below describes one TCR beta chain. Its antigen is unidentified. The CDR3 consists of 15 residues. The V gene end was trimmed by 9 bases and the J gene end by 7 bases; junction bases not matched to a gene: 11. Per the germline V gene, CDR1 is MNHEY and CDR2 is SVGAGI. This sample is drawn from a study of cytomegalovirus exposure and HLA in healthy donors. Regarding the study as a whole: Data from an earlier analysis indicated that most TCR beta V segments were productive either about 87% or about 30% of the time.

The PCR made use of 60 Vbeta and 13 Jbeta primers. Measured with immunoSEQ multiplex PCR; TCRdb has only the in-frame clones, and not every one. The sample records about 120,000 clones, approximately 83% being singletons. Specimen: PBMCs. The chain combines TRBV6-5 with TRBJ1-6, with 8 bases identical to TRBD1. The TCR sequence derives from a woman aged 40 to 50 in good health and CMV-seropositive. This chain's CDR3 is CASLMRQGRNSPLHF. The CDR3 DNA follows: TGTGCCAGTTTGATGCGACAGGGGAGGAATTCACCCCTCCACTTT.